The 28 T cell receptor beta chains below come from one sample, sequenced in a study of blood T cell repertoires in COVID-19. Assay used: immunoSEQ multiplex PCR; TCRdb lists only in-frame clones, some missing. The sample lists 68,000 or so clones; 85% to 90% were seen once. Sequenced input: peripheral blood. These receptors came from a man in his forties or fifties with acute or convalescent COVID-19.

This chain connects TRBV30 to TRBJ2-5, with 10 positions matching TRBD2. The V gene end was trimmed by 2 bases and the J gene end by 4 bases; junction bases not matched to a gene: 10. Germline V lookup: CDR1 GTSNPN, CDR2 SVGIG (reference sequence). This CDR3 has 16 amino acids. CDR3 sequence reads: CAWSIAGGVRRETQYF. In nucleotides, the CDR3 is TGTGCCTGGAGTATAGCGGGAGGAGTACGTCGAGAGACCCAGTACTTC.

The rearrangement uses TRBV15 and TRBJ1-2, with unresolved D. V was clipped by 0 bases and J by 3 bases, with 11 bases between them. This CDR3 contains 15 residues. Germline CDR1 LNHNV, CDR2 YYDKDF (reference sequence). The CDR3 nucleotides are TGTGCCACCAGCAGAGATGCCAGGAGGGACTATGGCTACACCTTC. This sequence encodes CATSRDARRDYGYTF.

The chain has TRBV27 and TRBJ1-5, with D perhaps TRBD1 (6 bases). V lost 5 bases and J lost 4, with 9 bases in between. The CDR3 is 13 amino acids. The germline gives CDR1 MNHEY, CDR2 SMNVEV (reference sequence). CDR3 loop: CASSPTGNQPQHF. The CDR3 nucleotides are TGTGCCAGCAGTCCCACAGGGAATCAGCCCCAGCATTTT.

V usage is TRBV6-5 and J usage is TRBJ1-4; no clear D gene. This CDR3 has 11 residues. Trimming pared 3 bases from V and 8 bases from J, leaving 4 bases between. Germline lookup yields CDR1 MNHEY and CDR2 SVGAGI. CDR3 DNA sequence: TGTGCCAGCAGTTATAAAGAAAAACTGTTTTTT. Residues: CASSYKEKLFF.

CDR3 sequence: CASSQDRGRGNEKLFF. CDR3 DNA: TGCGCCAGCAGCCAAGACAGGGGGCGGGGTAATGAAAAACTGTTTTTT. The V call is TRBV4-3, the J call TRBJ1-4; 8 bases match TRBD1. J gave up 4 bases and V 0 bases, and 4 bases lay outside the gene matches. Looked up from germline, CDR1 is LGHNA and CDR2 is YSLEER. The CDR3 covers 16 residues.

In this sample, this clone turned up once. The rearrangement links TRBV5-8 to TRBJ1-5; D remains ambiguous. V was cut by 5 bases and J by 4 bases, with 25 bases left in between. The CDR3 has 18 residues. The germline gives CDR1 SGHTS, CDR2 YDEGEE. DNA of the CDR3: TGTGCCAGCAGAAACGAACCGGGGTCGATTACGAGGAATCAGCCCCAGCATTTT. It specifies CASRNEPGSITRNQPQHF.

The genes are TRBV10-3 and TRBJ2-1, with D perhaps matching TRBD1 (6 bases). The CDR3 loop spans 16 amino acids. CDR1 and CDR2 from the germline V gene are ENHRY and SYGVKD. V was shortened by 8 bases and J by 0 bases, with 17 bases between the two germline ends. In DNA form, the CDR3 reads TGTGCCATCTCCTTGACAGGCCCGAGCTCCTACAATGAGCAGTTCTTC. This gives the protein CAISLTGPSSYNEQFF.

The genes are TRBV19 and TRBJ1-2; 10 nucleotides agree with TRBD1. Germline-derived CDR1 and CDR2 are LNHDA and SQIVND (reference sequence). This CDR3 has 14 residues. The J segment lost 8 bases and the V segment lost 1 base, leaving 4 bases of the junction unmatched. The CDR3 DNA reads TGTGCCAGTAGTATAGGACAGGGGGCGCCCGGCTACACCTTC. Translation: CASSIGQGAPGYTF.

This clone was seen once. The V gene is TRBV9, the J gene TRBJ1-4; TRBD1 aligns across 7 bases. The CDR3 is made up of 16 amino acids. Germline V CDR1 and CDR2: SGDLS, YYNGEE. Trimming removed 4 bases from V and 3 bases from J; junction bases left unmatched: 9. CDR3 loop: CASSSRQGEANEKLFF. The CDR3 DNA follows: TGTGCCAGCAGCTCTCGACAGGGAGAGGCTAATGAAAAACTGTTTTTT.

The rearrangement joins TRBV7-2 to TRBJ2-3; D perhaps matches TRBD1 (6 bases). The CDR3 totals 14 residues. The germline CDR1 and CDR2 sequences are SGHTA and FQGNSA. Trimming pared 5 bases from V and 4 bases from J, leaving 13 bases between. CDR3 sequence (DNA): TGTGCCAGCAGCAAAACAGGGTTTGCAGATACGCAGTATTTT. This sequence encodes CASSKTGFADTQYF.

This chain uses TRBV6-2 or TRBV6-3 with TRBJ2-4, with 9 bases lining up with TRBD1. The V segment lost 4 bases and the J segment 3 bases; nucleotides outside the gene matches: 13. The germline V gene has CDR1 MNHEY and CDR2 SVGEGT. CDR3 size: 18 residues. The CDR3 bases are TGTGCCAGCAGTTCCCCCCCCGGGACAGGGAGCCACAAAAACATTCAGTACTTC. This gives the protein CASSSPPGTGSHKNIQYF.

The J gene is TRBJ1-4, the V gene TRBV27; 8 bases match TRBD1. Germline values: CDR1 MNHEY, CDR2 SMNVEV (reference sequence). J gave up 0 bases and V 6 bases, and 12 bases lay outside the gene matches. The CDR3 consists of 18 residues. The CDR3 loop reads CASRSLRRGLATNEKLFF. The CDR3 DNA sequence: TGTGCCAGCAGGTCCTTGCGCAGGGGGCTTGCAACTAATGAAAAACTGTTTTTT.

This clone came up once. The chain is built from TRBV5-1 and TRBJ2-7; no reliable D call. V dropped 6 bases and J dropped 0 bases, with 16 bases sitting between them. Germline assignment: CDR1 SGHRS and CDR2 YFSETQ. The CDR3 has 15 amino acids. This chain's CDR3 is CASKPQSRSSYEQYF. CDR3 coding DNA: TGCGCCAGCAAGCCCCAGTCTAGGAGCTCCTACGAGCAGTACTTC. The complete variable domain, with remaining parts taken from reference TRBV5-1 and TRBJ2-7, reads KAGVTQTPRYLIKTRGQQVTLSCSPISGHRSVSWYQQTPGQGLQFLFEYFSETQRNKGNFPGRFSGRQFSNSRSEMNVSTLELGDSALYLCASKPQSRSSYEQYFGPGTRLTVT.

This sequence joins TRBV7-9 and TRBJ1-2, with D tentatively TRBD1 (6 bases). This CDR3 contains 14 residues. Trimming stripped 5 bases from V and 7 bases from J, with 17 bases between. Germline V gene lookup returns CDR1 SEHNR and CDR2 FQNEAQ (reference sequence). The chain's CDR3 is CASSPWERGAGYTF. The CDR3 nucleotides read TGTGCCAGCAGCCCCTGGGAACGGGGGGCTGGCTACACCTTC.

This chain uses TRBV5-1 with TRBJ2-7, with a tentative D call TRBD2 (6 bases). CDR3 size: 18 residues. V lost 3 bases and J lost 0, with 22 bases in between. CDR1 is SGHRS, CDR2 YFSETQ, per germline. The CDR3 DNA reads TGCGCCAGCAGCTCTGGCCCCTTTGGCGGGGCAATCTCCTACGAGCAGTACTTC. Encoded protein: CASSSGPFGGAISYEQYF.

The chain couples TRBV5-1 to TRBJ1-4; tentatively, D is TRBD1 (6 bases). V was clipped by 5 bases and J by 7 bases, with 15 bases between them. The CDR3 length is 14 residues. The germline V gene encodes CDR1 SGHRS and CDR2 YFSETQ. DNA of the CDR3: TGCGCCAGCAGAACAGGGACTAACGCTGAAAAACTGTTTTTT. As protein: CASRTGTNAEKLFF.

The chain couples TRBV7-9 to TRBJ1-2; D is ambiguous. CDR3 length: 14 residues. The V gene's germline CDR1 is SEHNR and CDR2 FQNEAQ (reference sequence). Trimming took 1 base from V and 2 from J, leaving 8 bases between them. The CDR3 bases are TGTGCCAGCAGCTTAGTCGGAGCCAACTATGGCTACACCTTC. As protein: CASSLVGANYGYTF.

This chain joins TRBV21-1 and TRBJ2-7; whether TRBD2, the table's D call, matches the DNA was not checked. TRBV21-1 has pseudogene status. This CDR3 is 10 amino acids long. In DNA, the CDR3 is TGTGCCTCGGAGGCGGGGGAGCAGTACGTC. Amino acids: CASEAGEQYV.

This clone has just a few counts. The DNA for the CDR3 is TGTGCCAGCAGCCCACACACAGGGAGAGAGACCCAGTACTTC. Protein: CASSPHTGRETQYF. The chain links TRBV3-1 (or the pseudogene TRBV3-2) to TRBJ2-5, with a possible D match to TRBD1 (6 bases). The germline V and J ends were trimmed by 4 bases and 4 bases, with 13 bases remaining between them. Germline V gene lookup returns CDR1 LGHDT and CDR2 YNNKEL (reference sequence). This CDR3 contains 14 residues.

The chain carries TRBV19 and TRBJ2-3; a possible D gene is TRBD2 (6 bases). V lost 4 bases to trimming and J lost 4 bases, with 15 bases between them. Germline CDR1 LNHDA, CDR2 SQIVND (reference sequence). The CDR3 runs to 15 residues. CDR3 sequence reads: CASSNVVSGADTQYF. The CDR3, as DNA: TGTGCCAGTAGTAATGTGGTTTCGGGGGCAGATACGCAGTATTTT.

V usage is TRBV14 and J usage is TRBJ1-1; TRBD1 matches at 8 bases. Germline lookup yields CDR1 SGHDN and CDR2 FVKESK. This CDR3 contains 16 residues. Losses at the gene ends were 7 bases for V and 1 base for J; bases not matched to a gene: 11. CDR3 sequence: CASKPGGFVRNTEAFF. DNA of the CDR3: TGTGCCAGCAAGCCAGGGGGCTTCGTCAGGAACACTGAAGCTTTCTTT.

This clone was detected only once. This sequence joins TRBV19 and TRBJ2-1, with 7 bases fitting TRBD1. V shed 4 bases and J 10 bases; nucleotides not matched to a gene: 16. This CDR3 is 16 amino acids long. Per the germline V gene, CDR1 is LNHDA and CDR2 is SQIVND (reference sequence). The CDR3 nucleotides read TGTGCCAGTAGTACTGGGAACCGGGACAGTGGAATCGAGCAGTTCTTC. This translates into CASSTGNRDSGIEQFF.

The V gene is TRBV11-3, the J gene TRBJ2-7, with a weak D call TRBD2 (5 bases). V dropped 5 bases and J dropped 3 bases, with 17 bases sitting between them. The CDR3 has 15 residues. CDR1 and CDR2 (germline): SGHNT, YENEEA. The CDR3 sequence is CASSRLPRRSYEQYV. The CDR3 nucleotides are TGTGCCAGCAGCCGTCTCCCCCGGAGGAGCTACGAGCAGTACGTC.

The chain couples TRBV5-1 to TRBJ1-2, with a weak D call TRBD1 (5 bases). The ends were cut back, 2 bases at V and 5 bases at J, with 13 bases in the middle. The CDR3 is 14 amino acids. The germline CDR1 and CDR2 sequences are SGHRS and YFSETQ. The CDR3 is CASSFGVAGYGYTF. The CDR3 nucleotides read TGCGCCAGCAGCTTTGGGGTGGCAGGGTATGGCTACACCTTC. The variable domain in full, with the rest retrieved from reference TRBV5-1 and TRBJ1-2, is KAGVTQTPRYLIKTRGQQVTLSCSPISGHRSVSWYQQTPGQGLQFLFEYFSETQRNKGNFPGRFSGRQFSNSRSEMNVSTLELGDSALYLCASSFGVAGYGYTFGSGTRLTVV.

The count of this clone is one. The chain links TRBV7-9 to TRBJ2-3; the match to TRBD2 covers 11 bases. After removal of 5 bases from V and 3 bases from J, the junction contained 7 bases not matched to a gene. The CDR3 spans 16 residues. CDR1 is SEHNR, CDR2 FQNEAQ, per germline (reference sequence). In nucleotides, the CDR3 is TGTGCCAGCAGCCAGTCTAGCGGGAGGTTGACAGATACGCAGTATTTT. Its protein is CASSQSSGRLTDTQYF.

The V gene is TRBV5-1, the J gene TRBJ2-2, with TRBD2 as a possible D gene (7 bases). V gave up 0 bases and J gave up 5 bases, with 11 bases separating them. CDR3 length: 15 amino acids. CDR1 is SGHRS and CDR2 is YFSETQ in the germline V gene. CDR3 sequence reads: CASSLAGGRTGELFF. The CDR3, as DNA: TGCGCCAGCAGCTTGGCCGGGGGGCGAACCGGGGAGCTGTTTTTT.

The DNA of the CDR3 is TGTGCCAGCAGATCGACAGGGGTCGGGAGCGAGCAGTACGTC. Translation: CASRSTGVGSEQYV. The genes are TRBV6-5 and TRBJ2-7; TRBD1 aligns across 8 bases. Trimming took 6 bases from V and 6 from J; bases not matched to a gene: 10. This CDR3 has 14 residues. The germline V gene has CDR1 MNHEY and CDR2 SVGAGI.

This rearrangement joins TRBV6-1 to TRBJ2-3; 9 nucleotides line up with TRBD1. CDR1 and CDR2 from the germline V gene are MNHNS and SASEGT. Trimming took 4 bases from V and 2 from J; bases not matched to a gene: 7. The CDR3 length is 16 residues. For the CDR3, the DNA is TGTGCCAGCAGTGCCCGGGACAGGGCCTCCACAGATACGCAGTATTTT. Its protein product is CASSARDRASTDTQYF.